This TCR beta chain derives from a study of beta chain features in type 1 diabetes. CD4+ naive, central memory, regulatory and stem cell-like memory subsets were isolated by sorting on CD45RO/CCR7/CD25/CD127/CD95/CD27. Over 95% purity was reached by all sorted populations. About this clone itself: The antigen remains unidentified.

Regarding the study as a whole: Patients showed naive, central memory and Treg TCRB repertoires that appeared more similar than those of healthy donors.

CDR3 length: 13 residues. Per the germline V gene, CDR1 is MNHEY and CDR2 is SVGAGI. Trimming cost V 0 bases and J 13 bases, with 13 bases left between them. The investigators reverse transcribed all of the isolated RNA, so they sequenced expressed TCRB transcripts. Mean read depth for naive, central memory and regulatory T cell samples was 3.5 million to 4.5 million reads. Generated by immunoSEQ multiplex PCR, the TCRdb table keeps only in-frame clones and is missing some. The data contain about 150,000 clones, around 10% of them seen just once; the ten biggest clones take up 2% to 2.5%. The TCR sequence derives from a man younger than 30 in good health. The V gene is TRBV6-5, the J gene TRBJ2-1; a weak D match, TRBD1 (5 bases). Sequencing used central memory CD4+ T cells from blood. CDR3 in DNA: TGTGCCAGCAGTTACTCGGGGCAGACGGTACAGTTCTTC. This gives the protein CASSYSGQTVQFF.